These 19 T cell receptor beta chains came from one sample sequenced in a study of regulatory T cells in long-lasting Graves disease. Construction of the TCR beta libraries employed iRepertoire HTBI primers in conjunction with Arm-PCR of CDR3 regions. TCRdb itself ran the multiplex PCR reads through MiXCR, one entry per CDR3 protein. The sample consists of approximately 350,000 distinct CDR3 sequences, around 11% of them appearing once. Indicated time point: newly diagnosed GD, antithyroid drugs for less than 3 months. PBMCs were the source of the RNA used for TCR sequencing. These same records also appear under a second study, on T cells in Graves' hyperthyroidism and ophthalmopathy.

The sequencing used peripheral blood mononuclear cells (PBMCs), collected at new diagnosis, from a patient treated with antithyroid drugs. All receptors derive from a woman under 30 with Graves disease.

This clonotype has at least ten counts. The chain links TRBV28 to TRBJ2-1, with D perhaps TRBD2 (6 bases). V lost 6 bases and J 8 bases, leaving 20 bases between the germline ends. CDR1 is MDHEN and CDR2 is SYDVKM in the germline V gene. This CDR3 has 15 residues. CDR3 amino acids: CASSPRGLAADEQFF. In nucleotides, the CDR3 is TGTGCCAGCAGCCCGCGGGGACTGGCCGCCGATGAGCAGTTCTTC.

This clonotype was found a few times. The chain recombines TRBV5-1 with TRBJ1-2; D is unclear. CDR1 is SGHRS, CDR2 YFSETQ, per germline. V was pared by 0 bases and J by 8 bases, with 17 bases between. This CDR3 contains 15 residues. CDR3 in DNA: TGCGCCAGCAGCTTGGCCTGGGGAGTAATCATAGGCTACACCTTC. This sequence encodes CASSLAWGVIIGYTF.

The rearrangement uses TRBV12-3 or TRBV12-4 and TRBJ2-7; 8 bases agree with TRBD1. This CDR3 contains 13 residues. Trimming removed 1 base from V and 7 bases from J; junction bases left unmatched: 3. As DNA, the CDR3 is TGTGCCAGCAGTTTAGGACAGGGGCGAGAGCAGTACTTC. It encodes CASSLGQGREQYF.

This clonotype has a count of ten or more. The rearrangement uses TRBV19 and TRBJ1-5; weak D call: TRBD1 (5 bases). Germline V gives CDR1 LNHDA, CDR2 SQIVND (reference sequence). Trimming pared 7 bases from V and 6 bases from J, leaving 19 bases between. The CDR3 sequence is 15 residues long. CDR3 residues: CASNGWTSPLQPQHF. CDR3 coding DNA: TGTGCCAGTAATGGTTGGACAAGCCCTCTTCAGCCCCAGCATTTT.

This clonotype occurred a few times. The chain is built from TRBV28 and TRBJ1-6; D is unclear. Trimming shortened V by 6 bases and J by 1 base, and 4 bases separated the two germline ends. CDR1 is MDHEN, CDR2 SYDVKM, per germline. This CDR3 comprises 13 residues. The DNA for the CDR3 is TGTGCCAGCAGCCCGTCCTATAATTCACCCCTCCACTTT. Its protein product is CASSPSYNSPLHF.

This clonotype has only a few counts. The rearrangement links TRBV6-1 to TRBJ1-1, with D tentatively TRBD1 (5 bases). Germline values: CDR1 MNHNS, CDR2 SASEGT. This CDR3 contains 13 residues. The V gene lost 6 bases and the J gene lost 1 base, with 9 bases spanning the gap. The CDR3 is CASRGLQNTEAFF. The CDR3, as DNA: TGTGCCAGCAGGGGACTCCAGAACACTGAAGCTTTCTTT.

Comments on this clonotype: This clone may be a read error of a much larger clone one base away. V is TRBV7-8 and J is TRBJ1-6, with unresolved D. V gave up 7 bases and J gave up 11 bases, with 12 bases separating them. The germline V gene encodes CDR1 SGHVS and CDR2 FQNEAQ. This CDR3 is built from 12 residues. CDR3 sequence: CASKSSGTPLHF. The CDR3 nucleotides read TGTGCCAGCAAGTCCTCCGGGACACCCCTCCACTTT.

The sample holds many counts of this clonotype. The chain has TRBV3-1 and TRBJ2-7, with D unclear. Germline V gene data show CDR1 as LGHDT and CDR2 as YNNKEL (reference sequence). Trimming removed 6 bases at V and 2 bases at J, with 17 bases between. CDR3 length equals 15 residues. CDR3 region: CASRPTNRVTYEQYF. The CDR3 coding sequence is TGTGCCAGCAGGCCGACCAATAGGGTCACCTACGAGCAGTACTTC.

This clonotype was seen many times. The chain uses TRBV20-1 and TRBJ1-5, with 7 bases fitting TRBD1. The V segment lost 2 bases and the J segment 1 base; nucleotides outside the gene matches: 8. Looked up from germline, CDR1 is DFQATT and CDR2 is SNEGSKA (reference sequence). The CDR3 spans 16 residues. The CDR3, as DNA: TGCAGTGCTAGACGACCGGACAGGATAAGCAATCAGCCCCAGCATTTT. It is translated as CSARRPDRISNQPQHF.

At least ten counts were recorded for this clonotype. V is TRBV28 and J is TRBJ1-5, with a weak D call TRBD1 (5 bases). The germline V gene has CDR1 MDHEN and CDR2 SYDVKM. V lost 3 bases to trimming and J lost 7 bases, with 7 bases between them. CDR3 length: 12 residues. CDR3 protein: CASSLGGQPQHF. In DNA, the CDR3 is TGTGCCAGCAGTTTGGGGGGGCAGCCCCAGCATTTT.

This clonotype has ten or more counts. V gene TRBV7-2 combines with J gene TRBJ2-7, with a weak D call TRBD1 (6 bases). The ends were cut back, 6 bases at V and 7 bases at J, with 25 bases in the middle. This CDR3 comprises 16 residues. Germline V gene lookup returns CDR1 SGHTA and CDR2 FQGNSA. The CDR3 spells CASSPRQVGVFKEQYF. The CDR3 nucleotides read TGTGCCAGCAGTCCCCGACAGGTCGGCGTGTTCAAGGAGCAGTACTTC.

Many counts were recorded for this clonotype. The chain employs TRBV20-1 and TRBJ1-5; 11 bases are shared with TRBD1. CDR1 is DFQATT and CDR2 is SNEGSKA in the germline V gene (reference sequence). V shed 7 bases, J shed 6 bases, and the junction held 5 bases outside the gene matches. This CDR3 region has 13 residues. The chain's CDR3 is CSVGGQGAQPQHF. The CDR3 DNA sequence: TGCAGTGTTGGCGGACAGGGGGCTCAGCCCCAGCATTTT.

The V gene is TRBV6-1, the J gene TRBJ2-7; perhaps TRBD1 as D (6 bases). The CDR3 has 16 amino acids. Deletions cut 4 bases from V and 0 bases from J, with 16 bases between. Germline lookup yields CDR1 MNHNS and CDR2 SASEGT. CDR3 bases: TGTGCCAGCAGTGCCCAGGGACACCTCTACTCCTACGAGCAGTACGTC. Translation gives CASSAQGHLYSYEQYV.

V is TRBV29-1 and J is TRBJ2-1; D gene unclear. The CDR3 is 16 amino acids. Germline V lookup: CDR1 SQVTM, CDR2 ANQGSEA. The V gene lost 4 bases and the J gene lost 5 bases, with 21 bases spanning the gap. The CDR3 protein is CSVVTVGWNPNNEQFF. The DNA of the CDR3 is TGCAGCGTTGTAACCGTGGGGTGGAACCCGAACAATGAGCAGTTCTTC.

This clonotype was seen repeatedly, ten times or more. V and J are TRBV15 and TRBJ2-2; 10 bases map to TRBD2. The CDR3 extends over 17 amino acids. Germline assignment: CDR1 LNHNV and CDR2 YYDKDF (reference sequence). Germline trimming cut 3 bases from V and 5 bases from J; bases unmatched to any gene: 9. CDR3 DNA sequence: TGTGCCACCAGCAGGGACGAGCGGGGGGGCCGTACCGGGGAGCTGTTTTTT. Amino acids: CATSRDERGGRTGELFF.

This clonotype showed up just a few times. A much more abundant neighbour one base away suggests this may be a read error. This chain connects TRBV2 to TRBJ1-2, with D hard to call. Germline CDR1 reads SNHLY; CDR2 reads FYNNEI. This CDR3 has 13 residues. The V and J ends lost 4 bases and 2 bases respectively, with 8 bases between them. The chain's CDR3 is CASSGGSNYGYTF. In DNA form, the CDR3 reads TGTGCCAGCAGTGGCGGGTCAAACTATGGCTACACCTTC.

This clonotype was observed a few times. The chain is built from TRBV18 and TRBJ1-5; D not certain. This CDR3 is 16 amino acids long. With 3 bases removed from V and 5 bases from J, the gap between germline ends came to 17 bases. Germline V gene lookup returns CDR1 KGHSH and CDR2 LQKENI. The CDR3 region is CASSPSRLGFDQPQHF. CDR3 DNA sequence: TGTGCCAGCTCACCTAGCAGGCTTGGTTTTGATCAGCCCCAGCATTTT.

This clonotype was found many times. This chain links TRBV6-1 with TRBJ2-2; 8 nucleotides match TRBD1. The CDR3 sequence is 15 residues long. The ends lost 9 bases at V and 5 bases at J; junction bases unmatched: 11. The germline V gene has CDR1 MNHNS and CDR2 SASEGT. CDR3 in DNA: TGTGCCAGTCTACCTCGGACAGGGCGGACCGGGGAGCTGTTTTTT. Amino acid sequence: CASLPRTGRTGELFF.

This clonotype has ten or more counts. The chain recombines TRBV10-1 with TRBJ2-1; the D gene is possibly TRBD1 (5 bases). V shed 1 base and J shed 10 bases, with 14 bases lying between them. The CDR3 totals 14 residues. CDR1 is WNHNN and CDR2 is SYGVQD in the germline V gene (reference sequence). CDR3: CASSEFKGLAEQFF. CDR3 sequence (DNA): TGCGCCAGCAGTGAGTTTAAGGGGCTTGCCGAGCAGTTCTTC.